This paragraph reports one TCR beta chain. The data were taken from a study of blood T cells in healthy people across ages. The CDR3 spans 13 residues. The germline V gene has CDR1 SGHTA and CDR2 FQGNSA. Trimming took off 8 bases at V and 7 bases at J, with 15 bases between the two ends. A second PCR, run for 7 to 11 cycles, used a sample-barcoded 5' primer plus a J-beta primer mix. TCRdb ran MiXCR on the 5' RACE reads and lists one entry per CDR3 protein. This sample has about 730,000 distinct CDR3 sequences; roughly two fifths occur once, and the top ten carry roughly 19%. The individuals who served as donors were healthy Caucasians living in Russia, aged about 6 to 90.

The sequence was obtained from a woman aged 55-69 years in good health. The sequenced sample was blood. This chain joins TRBV7-2 and TRBJ2-1; the D is unclear. The CDR3 protein is CASSYFGENEQFF. The CDR3 nucleotides read TGTGCCAGCTCGTATTTTGGAGAAAATGAGCAGTTCTTC.